The 12 T cell receptor beta chains below were found in one sample sequenced in a study of T cell responses to AZD1222 COVID-19 vaccine. Profiling relied on immunoSEQ multiplex PCR, and the TCRdb table lists in-frame clones only, not all of them. The sample has approximately 150,000 clones, roughly 92% seen once. The starting material was peripheral blood, obtained on day 0 of AZD1222 vaccination. The receptors come from an adult in good health.

The V gene is TRBV3-1 (or the pseudogene TRBV3-2), the J gene TRBJ2-6, with 7 nucleotides matching TRBD1. Germline lookup yields CDR1 LGHDT and CDR2 YNNKEL (reference sequence). CDR3 size: 16 residues. The J segment lost 2 bases and the V segment lost 4 bases, leaving 5 bases of the junction unmatched. The CDR3 loop reads CASSLRTGAGANVLTF. The CDR3 coding sequence is TGTGCCAGCAGCCTTCGAACAGGGGCTGGGGCCAACGTCCTGACTTTC.

The chain couples TRBV2 to TRBJ2-3; 9 nucleotides align to TRBD2. The CDR3 is 16 amino acids. V lost 6 bases to trimming and J lost 11 bases; unmatched junction nucleotides: 18. Per germline, CDR1 SNHLY and CDR2 FYNNEI. The CDR3 DNA is TGTGCCAGCAGACCCCCGGGGCTAGCGGGGACCGGGGGGCAGTATTTT. It translates to CASRPPGLAGTGGQYF.

V is TRBV5-1 and J is TRBJ2-5; TRBD2 is a possible D gene (7 bases). This CDR3 comprises 16 residues. The V gene lost 3 bases and the J gene lost 0 bases, with 15 bases spanning the gap. Germline-derived CDR1 and CDR2 are SGHRS and YFSETQ. DNA of the CDR3: TGCGCCAGCAGCTCCCTGGGAGGGGGGGACCAAGAGACCCAGTACTTC. Translated, it gives CASSSLGGGDQETQYF.

The J gene is TRBJ2-4, the V gene TRBV6-5; D uncertain. This CDR3 has 13 amino acids. Germline CDR1 and CDR2: MNHEY and SVGAGI. The V gene lost 9 bases and the J gene lost 1 base, with 10 bases spanning the gap. This CDR3 reads CASLDGAKNIQYF. CDR3 bases: TGTGCCAGTTTGGATGGGGCCAAAAACATTCAGTACTTC.

The chain employs TRBV7-9 and TRBJ1-4; perhaps TRBD1 as D (5 bases). Germline V lookup: CDR1 SEHNR, CDR2 FQNEAQ (reference sequence). The V and J ends lost 5 bases and 8 bases respectively, with 15 bases between them. The CDR3 covers 14 residues. The CDR3 loop reads CASSQVLEGEKLFF. CDR3 coding DNA: TGTGCCAGCAGCCAGGTCCTCGAGGGGGAAAAACTGTTTTTT.

The gene calls are TRBV9 and TRBJ1-4; 10 nucleotides agree with TRBD1. The CDR3 runs to 15 residues. Germline CDR1 reads SGDLS; CDR2 reads YYNGEE. Unmatched junction bases numbered 6, after V lost 3 bases and J lost 7 bases. CDR3 nucleotides: TGTGCCAGCAGCGAGAAGGGGACAGGGGCTGAAAAACTGTTTTTT. Encoded protein: CASSEKGTGAEKLFF.

V and J are TRBV7-6 and TRBJ2-2; no clear D gene. Germline CDR1 and CDR2: SGHVS and FNYEAQ. This CDR3 spans 16 amino acids. The V end was cut by 6 bases, the J end by 4 bases, with 18 bases between. The CDR3 coding sequence is TGTGCCAGCAGTTGGAGCGAGACCTGGGGCACCGGGGAGCTGTTTTTT. Residues: CASSWSETWGTGELFF. Together with reference TRBV7-6 and TRBJ2-2, the CDR3 gives the full variable domain: GAGVSQSPRYKVTKRGQDVALRCDPISGHVSLYWYRQALGQGPEFLTYFNYEAQQDKSGLPNDRFSAERPEGSISTLTIQRTEQRDSAMYRCASSWSETWGTGELFFGEGSRLTVL.

This clone appeared a single time. The chain employs TRBV9 and TRBJ2-7; D might be TRBD2 (5 bases). The germline V gene has CDR1 SGDLS and CDR2 YYNGEE. This CDR3 is built from 15 residues. The V gene lost 5 bases and the J gene lost 0 bases, with 15 bases spanning the gap. The CDR3 bases are TGTGCCAGCAGTTCCGGGGAAAGGAGCTCCTACGAGCAGTACTTC. Translation: CASSSGERSSYEQYF. Variable domain in full (rest from reference TRBV9 and TRBJ2-7): DSGVTQTPKHLITATGQRVTLRCSPRSGDLSVYWYQQSLDQGLQFLIQYYNGEERAKGNILERFSAQQFPDLHSELNLSSLELGDSALYFCASSSGERSSYEQYFGPGTRLTVT.

The V call is TRBV5-1, the J call TRBJ2-1; tentatively, D is TRBD1 or TRBD2 (5 bases each). V lost 2 bases and J lost 8, with 17 bases in between. CDR1 and CDR2 (germline): SGHRS, YFSETQ. This CDR3 spans 15 amino acids. In DNA form, the CDR3 reads TGCGCCAGCAGCTTAGGGAACTCGGGGACCGATGAGCAGTTCTTC. Translated, it gives CASSLGNSGTDEQFF.

The V and J genes are TRBV6-5 and TRBJ1-2; D call uncertain. Germline values: CDR1 MNHEY, CDR2 SVGAGI. Trimming removed 7 bases at V and 1 base at J, with 10 bases between. The CDR3 has 13 amino acids. CDR3 protein: CASTDHFNYGYTF. In DNA, the CDR3 is TGTGCCAGCACGGACCATTTTAACTATGGCTACACCTTC.

The chain is built from TRBV7-9 and TRBJ2-1; D is perhaps TRBD1 or TRBD2 (5 bases each). This CDR3 is built from 15 residues. The V and J ends lost 5 bases and 4 bases respectively, with 15 bases between them. Germline V gene sequence: CDR1 SEHNR, CDR2 FQNEAQ (reference sequence). CDR3 amino acids: CASSPRMGVYNEQFF. CDR3 DNA: TGTGCCAGCAGCCCACGGATGGGGGTTTACAATGAGCAGTTCTTC.

V is TRBV11-2 and J is TRBJ1-1, with TRBD1 as a possible D gene (5 bases). Germline V gene lookup returns CDR1 SGHAT and CDR2 FQNNGV. Trimming cost V 6 bases and J 5 bases, with 16 bases left between them. The CDR3 has 14 amino acids. The chain's CDR3 is CASRPYRGETEAFF. The CDR3 bases are TGTGCCAGCAGGCCCTATAGAGGGGAGACTGAAGCTTTCTTT.